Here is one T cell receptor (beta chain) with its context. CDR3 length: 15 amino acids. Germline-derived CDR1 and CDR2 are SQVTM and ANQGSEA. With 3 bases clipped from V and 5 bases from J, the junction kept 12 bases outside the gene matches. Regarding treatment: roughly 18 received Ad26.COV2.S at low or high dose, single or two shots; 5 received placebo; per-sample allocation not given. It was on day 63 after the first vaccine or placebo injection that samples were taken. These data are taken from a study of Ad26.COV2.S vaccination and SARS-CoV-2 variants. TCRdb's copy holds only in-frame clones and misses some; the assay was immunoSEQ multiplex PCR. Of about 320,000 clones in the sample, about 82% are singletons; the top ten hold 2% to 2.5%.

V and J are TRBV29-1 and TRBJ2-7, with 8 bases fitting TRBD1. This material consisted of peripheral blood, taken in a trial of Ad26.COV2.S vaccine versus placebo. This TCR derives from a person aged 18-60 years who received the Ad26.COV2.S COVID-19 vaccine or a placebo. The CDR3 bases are TGCAGCGTTGAGCTTTCGGACAGGGCCACCCACGAGCAGTACTTC. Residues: CSVELSDRATHEQYF.